The 12 T cell receptor beta chains listed next were all sequenced from one sample in a study of blood T cell repertoires in COVID-19. Measured with immunoSEQ multiplex PCR; TCRdb has only the in-frame clones, and not every one. The sample records 53,000 or so clones, approximately 91% being singletons. The sequenced sample consisted of peripheral blood. These receptors were collected from a human donor in a cohort sampled during active COVID-19.

The rearrangement links TRBV29-1 to TRBJ2-2; D ambiguous. CDR3 length equals 11 residues. V shed 7 bases and J shed 7 bases, with 10 bases lying between them. CDR1 is SQVTM and CDR2 is ANQGSEA in the germline V gene. CDR3 amino acids: CSAEMNGELFF. The CDR3, as DNA: TGCAGCGCCGAGATGAACGGGGAGCTGTTTTTT.

The genes are TRBV14 and TRBJ1-4; D not resolved. From germline, CDR1 is SGHDN and CDR2 FVKESK. The V end was cut by 2 bases, the J end by 7 bases, with 11 bases between. The CDR3 sequence is 14 residues long. In DNA form, the CDR3 reads TGTGCCAGCAGCCAAAGCGTTAGGAGTGAAAAACTGTTTTTT. Amino acid sequence: CASSQSVRSEKLFF.

V and J are TRBV6-6 and TRBJ1-2; 12 bases align to TRBD1. V was clipped by 5 bases and J by 1 base; unmatched bases: 11. The CDR3 length is 18 residues. CDR1 and CDR2 (germline): MNHNY, SVGAGI (reference sequence). CDR3 bases: TGTGCCAGCAGTCGCGATCCGGGACAGGGGGCTTTTAACTATGGCTACACCTTC. Its protein is CASSRDPGQGAFNYGYTF.

This chain connects TRBV25-1 to TRBJ2-2; a weak D match, TRBD2 (5 bases). Germline CDR1 is MGHDK and CDR2 is SYGVNS. The CDR3 runs to 16 residues. Trimming left V 1 base short and J 6 bases short, with 15 bases between. This CDR3 reads CASSELRRMGAGELFF. The DNA of the CDR3 is TGTGCCAGCAGTGAATTACGGCGAATGGGAGCCGGGGAGCTGTTTTTT.

The chain carries TRBV19 and TRBJ2-2; D is unresolved. CDR3 length equals 12 residues. The V end was cut by 6 bases, the J end by 1 base, with 3 bases between. Germline CDR1 reads LNHDA; CDR2 reads SQIVND (reference sequence). CDR3 residues: CASSQNTGELFF. The CDR3, as DNA: TGTGCCAGTAGCCAGAACACCGGGGAGCTGTTTTTT.

The chain is built from TRBV11-2 and TRBJ2-1, with D perhaps TRBD1 (6 bases). The CDR3 loop spans 15 amino acids. Germline assignment: CDR1 SGHAT and CDR2 FQNNGV. V was shortened by 2 bases and J by 5 bases, with 13 bases between the two germline ends. The CDR3 loop reads CASSLLQGGHNEQFF. CDR3 nucleotide sequence: TGTGCCAGCAGCTTATTACAGGGTGGTCACAATGAGCAGTTCTTC.

The chain carries TRBV19 and TRBJ1-6; 9 bases are shared with TRBD1. Looked up from germline, CDR1 is LNHDA and CDR2 is SQIVND (reference sequence). CDR3 length: 15 residues. V lost 1 base, J lost 9 bases, and 4 bases stayed unmatched. The chain's CDR3 is CASSIGQGVGSPLHF. CDR3 DNA: TGTGCCAGTAGTATAGGACAGGGGGTTGGTTCACCCCTCCACTTT.

The chain employs TRBV2 and TRBJ2-1; maybe TRBD1 (5 bases). The CDR3 extends over 14 amino acids. The germline V gene encodes CDR1 SNHLY and CDR2 FYNNEI. Trimming took 4 bases from V and 2 from J, leaving 9 bases between them. The CDR3 loop reads CASSVQGPYNEQFF. The CDR3 region has the DNA TGTGCCAGCAGTGTCCAGGGTCCCTACAATGAGCAGTTCTTC.

The chain combines TRBV5-4 with TRBJ2-5; D possibly corresponds to TRBD1 (5 bases). Deletions cut 4 bases from V and 2 bases from J, with 15 bases between. The CDR3 loop spans 15 amino acids. CDR1 is SGHNT, CDR2 YYREEE, per germline (reference sequence). The CDR3 sequence: CASSPDRVLQETQYF. Written as DNA, the CDR3 is TGTGCCAGCAGCCCAGACAGAGTACTACAAGAGACCCAGTACTTC. The full variable domain, its missing parts supplied by reference TRBV5-4 and TRBJ2-5, is ETGVTQSPTHLIKTRGQQVTLRCSSQSGHNTVSWYQQALGQGPQFIFQYYREEENGRGNFPPRFSGLQFPNYSSELNVNALELDDSALYLCASSPDRVLQETQYFGPGTRLLVL.

The chain couples TRBV18 to TRBJ1-4; TRBD1 aligns across 7 bases. Germline CDR1 reads KGHSH; CDR2 reads LQKENI. Trimming took 0 bases from V and 9 from J; bases not matched to a gene: 10. The CDR3 runs 16 residues. CDR3 region: CASSPPKGTVEQKLFF. The CDR3 nucleotides read TGTGCCAGCTCACCACCCAAGGGGACAGTGGAGCAAAAACTGTTTTTT. The whole variable domain, filled in from reference TRBV18 and TRBJ1-4, reads NAGVMQNPRHLVRRRGQEARLRCSPMKGHSHVYWYRQLPEEGLKFMVYLQKENIIDESGMPKERFSAEFPKEGPSILRIQQVVRGDSAAYFCASSPPKGTVEQKLFFGSGTQLSVL.

The chain links TRBV6-5 to TRBJ2-2, with 8 bases identical to TRBD1. Germline CDR1 MNHEY, CDR2 SVGAGI. The CDR3 runs to 15 residues. The V segment lost 6 bases and the J segment 5 bases; nucleotides outside the gene matches: 8. CDR3 in DNA: TGTGCCAGCAGGAAAGACAGGGGACGGACCGGGGAGCTGTTTTTT. Residues: CASRKDRGRTGELFF.

The J gene is TRBJ1-4, the V gene TRBV11-2, with no clear D. The germline V gene encodes CDR1 SGHAT and CDR2 FQNNGV. CDR3 length: 15 amino acids. Trimming pared 4 bases from V and 7 bases from J, leaving 16 bases between. The CDR3 protein is CASSSLGESGEKLFF. The CDR3 DNA sequence: TGTGCCAGCAGCTCCCTGGGCGAATCAGGTGAAAAACTGTTTTTT.